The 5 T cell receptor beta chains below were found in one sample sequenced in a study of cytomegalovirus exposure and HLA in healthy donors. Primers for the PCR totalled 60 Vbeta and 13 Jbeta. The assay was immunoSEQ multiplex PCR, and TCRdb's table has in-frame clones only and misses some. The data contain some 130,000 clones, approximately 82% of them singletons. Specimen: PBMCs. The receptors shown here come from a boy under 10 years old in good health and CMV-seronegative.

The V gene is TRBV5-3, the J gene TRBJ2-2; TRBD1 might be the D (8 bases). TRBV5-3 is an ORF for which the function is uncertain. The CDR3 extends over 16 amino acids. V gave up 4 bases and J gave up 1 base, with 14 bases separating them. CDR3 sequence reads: CARSRQGRVNTGELFF. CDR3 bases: TGTGCCAGAAGCAGACAGGGGAGGGTGAACACCGGGGAGCTGTTTTTT.

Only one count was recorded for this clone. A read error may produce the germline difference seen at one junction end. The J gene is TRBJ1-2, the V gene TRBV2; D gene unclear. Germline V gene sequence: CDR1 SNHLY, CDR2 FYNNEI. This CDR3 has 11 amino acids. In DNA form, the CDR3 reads TGTGCCAGCAAGAGCGACGGCTTATTAGCCTTC. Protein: CASKSDGLLAF.

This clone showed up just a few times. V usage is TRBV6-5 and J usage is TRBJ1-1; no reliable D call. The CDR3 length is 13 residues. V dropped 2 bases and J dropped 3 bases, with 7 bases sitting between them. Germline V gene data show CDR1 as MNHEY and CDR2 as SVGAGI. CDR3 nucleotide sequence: TGTGCCAGCAGTTACGAGCTCCACACTGAAGCTTTCTTT. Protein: CASSYELHTEAFF.

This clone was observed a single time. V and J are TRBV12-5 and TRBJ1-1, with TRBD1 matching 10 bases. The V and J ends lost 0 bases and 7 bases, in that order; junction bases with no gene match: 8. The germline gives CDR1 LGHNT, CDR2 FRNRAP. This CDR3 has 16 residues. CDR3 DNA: TGTGCTAGTGGTTTGGTGTGGACAGGGGGGCCTTATGAAGCTTTCTTT. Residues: CASGLVWTGGPYEAFF. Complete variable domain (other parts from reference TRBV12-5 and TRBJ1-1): DARVTQTPRHKVTEMGQEVTMRCQPILGHNTVFWYRQTMMQGLELLAYFRNRAPLDDSGMPKDRFSAEMPDATLATLKIQPSEPRDSAVYFCASGLVWTGGPYEAFFGQGTRLTVV.

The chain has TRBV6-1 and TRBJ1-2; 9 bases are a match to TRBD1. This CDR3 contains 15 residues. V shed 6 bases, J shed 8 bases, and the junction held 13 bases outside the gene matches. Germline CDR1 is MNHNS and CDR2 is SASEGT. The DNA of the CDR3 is TGTGCCAGCAGCCGTACCCTACAGGGGGCTTACGGCTACACCTTC. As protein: CASSRTLQGAYGYTF.